A selection of T cell receptor beta chains follows, all from one sample in a study of vaccination effects on CD4 cells after COVID-19. Generated by immunoSEQ multiplex PCR, the TCRdb table keeps only in-frame clones and is missing some. The table lists roughly 59,000 clones, roughly 78% of them singletons. No antigen has been identified for these receptors. The material sequenced was CD4+ T cells from PBMCs cultured with HCoV-OC43 spike peptides, taken after COVID-19 vaccination. These receptors were taken from a human donor who received a COVID-19 vaccine. Both conserved end residues are part of each CDR3. A D gene is named only where the DNA matches it firmly.

j_call cdr3_length v_call d_call cdr3_aa cdr3_nt
TRBJ2-3 14 TRBV30 NA CAWSPGGRTDTQYF TGTGCCTGGAGCCCCGGGGGGCGCACAGATACGCAGTATTTT
TRBJ2-1 15 TRBV7-2 NA CASSVHRVPYNEQFF TGTGCCAGCAGCGTCCACAGGGTCCCCTACAATGAGCAGTTCTTC
TRBJ1-2 15 TRBV18 NA CASSPLGEANYGYTF TGTGCCAGCTCACCATTGGGGGAAGCTAACTATGGCTACACCTTC
TRBJ1-3 14 TRBV2 TRBD1 CASSGSNRGNTIYF TGTGCCAGCAGCGGTTCGAACAGGGGGAACACCATATATTTT
TRBJ2-3 14 TRBV6-5 TRBD1 CASSYAGGGYTQYF TGTGCCAGCAGTTATGCAGGGGGCGGATATACGCAGTATTTT
TRBJ2-6 13 TRBV7-2 NA CASSQYGANVLTF TGTGCCAGCAGCCAGTACGGGGCCAACGTCCTGACTTTC
TRBJ1-2 13 TRBV2 TRBD1 CASSDRGFYGYTF TGTGCCAGCAGCGACAGGGGGTTTTATGGCTACACCTTC
TRBJ1-4 14 TRBV10-3 TRBD1 CAIRGTEADEKLFF TGTGCCATCAGAGGGACAGAAGCGGATGAAAAACTGTTTTTT
TRBJ2-5 15 TRBV2 NA CASSEGGKVEETQYF TGTGCCAGCAGTGAAGGGGGGAAAGTTGAAGAGACCCAGTACTTC
TRBJ2-3 15 TRBV10-2 TRBD1 CASSERRTGADTQYF TGCGCCAGCAGTGAGAGACGGACAGGGGCAGATACGCAGTATTTT
TRBJ1-4 14 TRBV2 NA CASSDEAINEKLFF TGTGCCAGCAGTGATGAGGCGATTAATGAAAAACTGTTTTTT
TRBJ2-1 11 TRBV20-1 NA CSARAYNEQFF TGCAGTGCCAGAGCATACAATGAGCAGTTCTTC
TRBJ1-3 14 TRBV30 TRBD1 CAWGTGSSGNTIYF TGTGCCTGGGGGACAGGTAGCTCTGGAAACACCATATATTTT
TRBJ1-6 14 TRBV2 NA CASSTQGKDSPLHF TGTGCCAGCAGTACTCAGGGGAAGGATTCACCCCTCCACTTT
TRBJ1-1 14 TRBV6-2/TRBV6-3 NA CASSYETGNTEAFF TGTGCCAGCAGTTACGAGACAGGGAACACTGAAGCTTTCTTT
TRBJ2-2 13 TRBV7-3 NA CASSPHLGRELFF TGTGCCAGCAGCCCCCATCTGGGCCGGGAGCTGTTTTTT